The clone carrying this T cell receptor (beta chain) was picked up one time. Its antigen is not identified. V was pared by 3 bases and J by 5 bases, with 11 bases of the junction left unmatched. CDR1 is SGHVS, CDR2 FQNEAQ, per germline. The CDR3 contains 17 residues. The table came from immunoSEQ multiplex PCR; TCRdb's copy has only in-frame clones and leaves some out. The sample has roughly 43,000 clones; approximately 80% are singletons. The sample is drawn from a study of PD-L1 blockade in urothelial cancer. Overall study context: Most patients, about nine tenths of the roughly 30, were males with bladder-origin cancer. Study observations and caveats: Pretreatment TCR clonality in blood, when below the median, was predictive of better survival.

The study enrolled patients with locally advanced or metastatic urothelial carcinoma. Individual patients had between 1 and 8 samples, taken pretreatment and on-treatment. The V call is TRBV7-8, the J call TRBJ2-3, with 10 bases fitting TRBD2. The sequenced sample was PBMCs, obtained around atezolizumab (anti-PD-L1) treatment. This clonotype originated in a man aged 70-80 years with urothelial cancer. The CDR3 DNA reads TGTGCCAGCAGCTTCGAACTAGCGGGGACCCAAGGAGATACGCAGTATTTT. It is translated as CASSFELAGTQGDTQYF.